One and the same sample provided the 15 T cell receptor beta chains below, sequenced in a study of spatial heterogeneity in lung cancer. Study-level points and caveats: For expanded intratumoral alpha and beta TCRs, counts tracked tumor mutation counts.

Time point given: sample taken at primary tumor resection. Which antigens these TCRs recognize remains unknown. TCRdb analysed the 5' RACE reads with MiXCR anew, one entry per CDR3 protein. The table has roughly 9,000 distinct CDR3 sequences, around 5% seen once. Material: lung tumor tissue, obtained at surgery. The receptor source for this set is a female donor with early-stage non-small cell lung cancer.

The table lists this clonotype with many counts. CDR3 protein: CASRVPGFYEQYF. The CDR3 DNA is TGTGCCAGCAGAGTTCCAGGGTTCTACGAGCAGTACTTC. The chain has TRBV28 and TRBJ2-7; TRBD1 might be the D (5 bases). The V end lost 6 bases, the J end lost 3 bases, and 12 bases lay between the germline ends. The CDR3 is made up of 13 amino acids. CDR1 and CDR2 from the germline V gene are MDHEN and SYDVKM.

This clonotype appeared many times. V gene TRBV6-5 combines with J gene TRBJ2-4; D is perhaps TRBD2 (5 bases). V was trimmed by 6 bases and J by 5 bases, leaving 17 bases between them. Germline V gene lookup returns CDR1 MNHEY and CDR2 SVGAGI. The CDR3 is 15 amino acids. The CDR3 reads CASRTAMRDENIQYF. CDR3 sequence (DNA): TGTGCCAGCAGAACCGCAATGAGGGATGAAAACATTCAGTACTTC.

The CDR3 here is CASSPPYGVQETQYF. The CDR3 nucleotides read TGTGCCAGCTCACCACCGTACGGGGTTCAAGAGACCCAGTACTTC. V gene TRBV18 combines with J gene TRBJ2-5, with D possibly being TRBD2 (5 bases). The CDR3 covers 15 residues. V was shortened by 0 bases and J by 2 bases, with 10 bases between the two germline ends. Germline loops: CDR1 KGHSH, CDR2 LQKENI.

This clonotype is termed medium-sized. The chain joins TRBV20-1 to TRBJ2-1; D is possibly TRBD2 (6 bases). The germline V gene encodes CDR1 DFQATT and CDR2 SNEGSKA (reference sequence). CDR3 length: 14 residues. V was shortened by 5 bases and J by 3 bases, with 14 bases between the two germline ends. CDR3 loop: CSALETRGYNEQFF. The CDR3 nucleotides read TGCAGTGCTCTCGAGACTAGAGGCTACAATGAGCAGTTCTTC.

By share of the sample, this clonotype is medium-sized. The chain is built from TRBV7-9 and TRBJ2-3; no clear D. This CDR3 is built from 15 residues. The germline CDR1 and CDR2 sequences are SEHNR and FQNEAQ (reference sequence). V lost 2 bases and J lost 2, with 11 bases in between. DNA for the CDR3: TGTGCCAGCAGCTTATTTTCCGGGTACACAGATACGCAGTATTTT. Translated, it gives CASSLFSGYTDTQYF.

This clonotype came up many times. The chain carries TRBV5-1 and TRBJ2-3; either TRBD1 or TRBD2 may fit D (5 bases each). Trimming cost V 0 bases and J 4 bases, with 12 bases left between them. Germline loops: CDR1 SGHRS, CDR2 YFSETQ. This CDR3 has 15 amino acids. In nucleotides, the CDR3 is TGCGCCAGCAGCTTGGCAGGCAGAGGGGCAGATACGCAGTATTTT. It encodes CASSLAGRGADTQYF.

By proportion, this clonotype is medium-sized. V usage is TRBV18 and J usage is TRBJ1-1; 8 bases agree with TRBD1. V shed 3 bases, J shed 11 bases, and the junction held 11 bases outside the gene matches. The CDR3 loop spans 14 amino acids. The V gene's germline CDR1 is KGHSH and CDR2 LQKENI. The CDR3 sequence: CASSPPGQEFGAFF. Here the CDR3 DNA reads TGTGCCAGCTCACCCCCGGGACAGGAATTTGGTGCTTTCTTT.

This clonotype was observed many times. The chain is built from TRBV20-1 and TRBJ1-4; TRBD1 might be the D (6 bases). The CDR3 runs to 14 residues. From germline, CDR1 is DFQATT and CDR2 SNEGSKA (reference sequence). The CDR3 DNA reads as TGCAGGGAGCCCAAGGGGGGCGCCTATGAAAAACTGTTTTTT. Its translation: CREPKGGAYEKLFF.

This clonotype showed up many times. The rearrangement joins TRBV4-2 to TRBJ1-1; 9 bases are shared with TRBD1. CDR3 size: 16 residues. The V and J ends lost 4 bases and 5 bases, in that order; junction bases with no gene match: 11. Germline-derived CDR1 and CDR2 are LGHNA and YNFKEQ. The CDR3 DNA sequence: TGTGCCAGCAGCCCCCCACCGGGACAGGGCGTAACTGAAGCTTTCTTT. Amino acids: CASSPPPGQGVTEAFF.

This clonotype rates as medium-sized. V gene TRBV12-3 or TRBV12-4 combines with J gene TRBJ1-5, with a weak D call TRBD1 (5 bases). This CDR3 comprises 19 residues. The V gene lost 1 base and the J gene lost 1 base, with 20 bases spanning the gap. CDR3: CASSLEWSGRGRSNQPQHF. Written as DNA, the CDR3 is TGTGCCAGCAGTTTAGAGTGGTCAGGGCGTGGGAGGAGCAATCAGCCCCAGCATTTT.

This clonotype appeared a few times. The CDR3 here is CASSLFTGGWADVTDTQYF. CDR3 DNA sequence: TGTGCCAGCAGCCTATTCACTGGCGGGTGGGCCGACGTGACAGATACGCAGTATTTT. The chain uses TRBV14 and TRBJ2-3, with a weak D call TRBD2 (5 bases). Germline V CDR1 and CDR2: SGHDN, FVKESK. The CDR3 sequence is 19 residues long. The germline V and J ends were trimmed by 4 bases and 3 bases, with 26 bases remaining between them.

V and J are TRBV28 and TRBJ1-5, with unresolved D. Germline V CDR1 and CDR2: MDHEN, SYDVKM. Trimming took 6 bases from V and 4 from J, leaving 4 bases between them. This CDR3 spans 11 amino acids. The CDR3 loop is CASSRNQPQHF. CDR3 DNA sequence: TGTGCCAGCAGCAGGAATCAGCCCCAGCATTTT.

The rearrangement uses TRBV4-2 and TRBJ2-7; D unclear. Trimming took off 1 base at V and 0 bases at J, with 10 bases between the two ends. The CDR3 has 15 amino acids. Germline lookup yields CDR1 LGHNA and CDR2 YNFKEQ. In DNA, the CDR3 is TGTGCCAGCAGCCAAGGGGCCGATCCCTCCTACGAGCAGTACTTC. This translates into CASSQGADPSYEQYF.

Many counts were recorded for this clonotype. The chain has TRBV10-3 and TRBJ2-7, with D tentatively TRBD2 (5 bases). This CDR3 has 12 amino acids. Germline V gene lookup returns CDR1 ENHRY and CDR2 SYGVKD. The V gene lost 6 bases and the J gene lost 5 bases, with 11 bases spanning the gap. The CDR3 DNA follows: TGTGCCATCAGGGGAGCCCCAAACGAGCAGTACTTC. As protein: CAIRGAPNEQYF.

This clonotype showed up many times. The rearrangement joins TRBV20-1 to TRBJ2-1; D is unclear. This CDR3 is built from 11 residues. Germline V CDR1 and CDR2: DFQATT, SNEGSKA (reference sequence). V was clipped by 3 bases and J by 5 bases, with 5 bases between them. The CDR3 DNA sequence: TGCAGTGCTAGTGCCGACAATGAGCAGTTCTTC. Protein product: CSASADNEQFF.